Below are 24 T cell receptor beta chains sequenced from a single sample in a study of post-analysis software for immune sequencing data. Whole-study results and caveats: Comparison of patients with controls showed about 5 TRBV segments more frequent in patients, TRBV5-6, TRBV5-1 and TRBV20-1 among them.

These receptors' targets are unknown. TCR beta libraries were prepared from cDNA with unique molecular identifiers. TCRdb redid the calling of the PCR reads with MiXCR, one entry per CDR3 protein. The profile shows 250,000 to 300,000 distinct CDR3 sequences, about 40% of them singletons. The sequencing sample was made of blood. Every receptor here comes from a girl aged 10 to 17 with multiple sclerosis.

The chain carries TRBV7-9 and TRBJ2-1; D is perhaps TRBD2 (5 bases). Per the germline V gene, CDR1 is SEHNR and CDR2 is FQNEAQ (reference sequence). Trimming took 5 bases from V and 10 from J, leaving 21 bases between them. The CDR3 covers 15 residues. This CDR3 reads CASSTARGSQGEQFF. The CDR3 bases are TGTGCCAGCAGCACAGCCCGAGGGTCCCAAGGCGAGCAGTTCTTC.

This chain connects TRBV27 to TRBJ1-6; D might be TRBD1 (6 bases). The CDR3 has 16 residues. Germline CDR1 MNHEY, CDR2 SMNVEV (reference sequence). V lost 2 bases and J 5 bases, leaving 13 bases between the germline ends. The CDR3 here is CASSLRSGGNNSPLHF. The CDR3 DNA follows: TGTGCCAGCAGTTTAAGGTCGGGGGGCAATAATTCACCCCTCCACTTT.

The J gene is TRBJ2-7, the V gene TRBV12-5; D might be TRBD1 (5 bases). Germline V gene lookup returns CDR1 LGHNT and CDR2 FRNRAP. V lost 6 bases and J 3 bases, leaving 9 bases between the germline ends. This CDR3 is built from 12 residues. The CDR3 DNA is TGTGCTAGTGGACCGGACAACTACGAGCAGTACTTC. The encoded protein is CASGPDNYEQYF.

At least ten counts were recorded for this clonotype. The rearrangement joins TRBV5-1 to TRBJ2-1; a weak D match, TRBD1 (6 bases). V dropped 2 bases and J dropped 3 bases, with 12 bases sitting between them. CDR1 is SGHRS, CDR2 YFSETQ, per germline. The CDR3 contains 15 residues. CDR3 sequence reads: CASSLQGQGYNEQFF. The CDR3 region has the DNA TGCGCCAGCAGCTTACAGGGCCAAGGCTACAATGAGCAGTTCTTC.

In this sample, this clonotype turned up many times. The chain joins TRBV4-1 to TRBJ2-6, with TRBD1 as a possible D gene (7 bases). CDR1 and CDR2 from the germline V gene are MGHRA and YSYEKL. Trimming shortened V by 5 bases and J by 0 bases, and 14 bases separated the two germline ends. CDR3 length equals 17 residues. Here the CDR3 reads CASSAGQRFSGANVLTF. As DNA, the CDR3 is TGCGCCAGCAGCGCGGGACAGCGTTTCTCTGGGGCCAACGTCCTGACTTTC.

The rearrangement links TRBV20-1 to TRBJ2-5; 9 positions agree with TRBD2. The CDR3 is 16 residues long. V trimming: 3 bases; J trimming: 5 bases; junction bases outside the gene matches: 13. Per germline, CDR1 DFQATT and CDR2 SNEGSKA (reference sequence). Written as DNA, the CDR3 is TGCAGTGCTAGCACGATTCTCGCGGGAGGGCTTGAGACCCAGTACTTC. Encoded protein: CSASTILAGGLETQYF.

This chain connects TRBV29-1 to TRBJ2-1; D is tentatively TRBD1 or TRBD2 (5 bases each). CDR1 and CDR2 (germline): SQVTM, ANQGSEA. There are 14 residues in the CDR3. The V and J ends lost 2 bases and 8 bases respectively, with 16 bases between them. The chain's CDR3 is CSVERRLGVYEQFF. The CDR3 DNA sequence: TGCAGCGTTGAACGCCGACTGGGGGTATATGAGCAGTTCTTC.

This clonotype came up many times. The chain uses TRBV7-2 and TRBJ2-7, with 9 bases identical to TRBD1. The V gene's germline CDR1 is SGHTA and CDR2 FQGNSA. CDR3 length: 15 amino acids. Trimming removed 5 bases from V and 1 base from J; junction bases left unmatched: 6. CDR3 sequence: CASSLGQGPSYEQYF. The CDR3 region has the DNA TGTGCCAGCAGCCTGGGACAGGGTCCTTCCTACGAGCAGTACTTC. Filled out from reference TRBV7-2 and TRBJ2-7, the complete variable domain reads GAGVSQSPSNKVTEKGKDVELRCDPISGHTALYWYRQSLGQGLEFLIYFQGNSAPDKSGLPSDRFSAERTGGSVSTLTIQRTQQEDSAVYLCASSLGQGPSYEQYFGPGTRLTVT.

There are many counts of this clonotype. The rearrangement joins TRBV20-1 to TRBJ2-1, with 11 bases fitting TRBD1. With 0 bases clipped from V and 9 bases from J, the junction kept 10 bases outside the gene matches. The CDR3 length is 16 residues. Looked up from germline, CDR1 is DFQATT and CDR2 is SNEGSKA (reference sequence). CDR3 sequence: CSARDAPGTGGGEQFF. In DNA, the CDR3 is TGCAGTGCTAGAGATGCCCCCGGGACAGGGGGTGGTGAGCAGTTCTTC.

In its sample, this clonotype was seen many times. V usage is TRBV28 and J usage is TRBJ2-7, with 7 bases lining up with TRBD1. Germline CDR1 MDHEN, CDR2 SYDVKM. CDR3 length equals 15 residues. J gave up 2 bases and V 4 bases, and 8 bases lay outside the gene matches. CDR3 DNA sequence: TGTGCCAGCAGTTCTGGGACAGTCGGACCCTACGAGCAGTACTTC. Protein product: CASSSGTVGPYEQYF.

This sequence joins TRBV20-1 and TRBJ2-3, with 12 bases lining up with TRBD2. CDR3 length equals 15 residues. Trimming at V came to 4 bases and at J to 2 bases, leaving 4 bases not matched to a gene. Germline V gene lookup returns CDR1 DFQATT and CDR2 SNEGSKA (reference sequence). CDR3 residues: CSATGLAGNTDTQYF. The CDR3 DNA sequence: TGCAGTGCTACCGGACTAGCGGGAAACACAGATACGCAGTATTTT.

This clonotype was observed many times. The gene calls are TRBV20-1 and TRBJ2-5; 10 nucleotides align to TRBD2. CDR3 length: 16 residues. The J segment lost 5 bases and the V segment lost 3 bases, leaving 12 bases of the junction unmatched. Germline lookup yields CDR1 DFQATT and CDR2 SNEGSKA (reference sequence). DNA of the CDR3: TGCAGTGCTAGTGCGCTAGCGGGAGCGGGGCTGGAGACCCAGTACTTC. This sequence encodes CSASALAGAGLETQYF.

V is TRBV4-1 and J is TRBJ1-2; the D is unclear. This CDR3 region has 13 residues. Germline CDR1 reads MGHRA; CDR2 reads YSYEKL. V was trimmed by 5 bases and J by 2 bases, leaving 9 bases between them. CDR3 in amino acids: CASSETQNYGYTF. CDR3 DNA: TGCGCCAGCAGCGAAACACAGAACTATGGCTACACCTTC.

The chain joins TRBV3-1 to TRBJ2-2; 12 bases align to TRBD2. There are 16 residues in the CDR3. The ends lost 4 bases at V and 5 bases at J; junction bases unmatched: 5. From germline, CDR1 is LGHDT and CDR2 YNNKEL (reference sequence). DNA of the CDR3: TGTGCCAGCAGCCCGAGGCTAGCGGGGGGGACCGGGGAGCTGTTTTTT. Translating it yields CASSPRLAGGTGELFF.

The chain has TRBV4-3 and TRBJ2-5; D may match TRBD1 or TRBD2 (5 bases each). Per germline, CDR1 LGHNA and CDR2 YSLEER. The CDR3 extends over 16 amino acids. The ends were cut back, 1 base at V and 2 bases at J, with 14 bases in the middle. In nucleotides, the CDR3 is TGCGCCAGCAGCCAAGGGGCCGGAGAGGGGCAAGAGACCCAGTACTTC. The encoded protein is CASSQGAGEGQETQYF.

V and J are TRBV5-1 and TRBJ1-2; a possible D gene is TRBD1 (5 bases). CDR3 length: 15 amino acids. V dropped 0 bases and J dropped 2 bases, with 11 bases sitting between them. Germline V gene lookup returns CDR1 SGHRS and CDR2 YFSETQ. The CDR3 region is CASSLESGPNYGYTF. As DNA, the CDR3 is TGCGCCAGCAGCTTGGAGTCAGGGCCAAACTATGGCTACACCTTC.

This clonotype was seen just once. V and J are TRBV2 and TRBJ2-4; the D gene is possibly TRBD2 (6 bases). The assigned J gene may be wrong: the sequence end matches TRBJ2-7 better. This CDR3 has 13 amino acids. Germline CDR1 SNHLY, CDR2 FYNNEI. The CDR3 sequence: CASSGWGDYEQYF. DNA of the CDR3: TGTGCCAGCAGTGGTTGGGGGGACTACGAGCAGTACTTC.

This clonotype was seen more than once but under ten times. The rearrangement uses TRBV12-3 or TRBV12-4 and TRBJ2-5; the D gene is possibly TRBD1 (6 bases). The CDR3 spans 13 residues. Trimming removed 7 bases at V and 0 bases at J, with 9 bases between. CDR3 residues: CASTRTDQETQYF. CDR3 in DNA: TGTGCCAGCACCCGGACAGACCAAGAGACCCAGTACTTC.

This clonotype was found many times. The rearrangement joins TRBV20-1 to TRBJ1-2; unclear D gene. The CDR3 consists of 12 residues. The V gene's germline CDR1 is DFQATT and CDR2 SNEGSKA (reference sequence). The ends were cut back, 0 bases at V and 4 bases at J, with 6 bases in the middle. The CDR3 protein is CSARENTYGYTF. DNA of the CDR3: TGCAGTGCTAGAGAAAATACCTATGGCTACACCTTC.

This clonotype was recorded at least ten times. The V and J genes are TRBV10-3 and TRBJ2-1; D may be TRBD2 (5 bases). This CDR3 has 12 residues. CDR1 is ENHRY and CDR2 is SYGVKD in the germline V gene. V gave up 10 bases and J gave up 6 bases, with 13 bases separating them. The CDR3 DNA reads as TGTGCCACCCGGACGACTACCAATGAGCAGTTCTTC. Protein: CATRTTTNEQFF.

This clonotype appeared many times. The genes are TRBV12-3 or TRBV12-4 and TRBJ1-1; tentative D call: TRBD1 (5 bases). The CDR3 sequence is 15 residues long. V lost 7 bases to trimming and J lost 4 bases, with 19 bases between them. CDR3 DNA sequence: TGTGCCAGCACTCCTGGGGGGACGGCTCGCACTGAAGCTTTCTTT. This encodes CASTPGGTARTEAFF.

The genes are TRBV5-1 and TRBJ1-2, with 12 bases that match TRBD1. The CDR3 totals 15 residues. CDR1 and CDR2 (germline): SGHRS, YFSETQ. Trimming removed 6 bases from V and 7 bases from J; junction bases left unmatched: 10. This CDR3 is CASTQTGTGGSGYTF. As DNA, the CDR3 is TGCGCCAGCACCCAAACCGGGACAGGGGGCTCTGGCTACACCTTC.

This sequence joins TRBV4-2 and TRBJ2-1; TRBD1 agrees at 8 bases. Germline CDR1 reads LGHNA; CDR2 reads YNFKEQ. This CDR3 contains 17 residues. The ends lost 0 bases at V and 1 base at J; junction bases unmatched: 5. CDR3 sequence (DNA): TGTGCCAGCAGCCAAGAGAGACAGGGGCGGTCCTACAATGAGCAGTTCTTC. Amino acids: CASSQERQGRSYNEQFF.

The genes are TRBV7-6 and TRBJ1-2, with 10 bases lining up with TRBD1. With 1 base clipped from V and 5 bases from J, the junction kept 4 bases outside the gene matches. Germline V gives CDR1 SGHVS, CDR2 FNYEAQ. The CDR3 covers 15 residues. The CDR3 DNA follows: TGTGCCAGCAGCTTAGGGGACAGGGGATCTTATGGCTACACCTTC. It translates to CASSLGDRGSYGYTF.